These 5 T cell receptor beta chains originate from one sample sequenced in a study of PD-L1 blockade in urothelial cancer (dated by TCRdb to between 2016 and 2019). Receptors were amplified or captured by the immunoSEQ multiplex PCR assay. The table comes from immuneACCESS by way of TCRdb, which keeps in-frame sequences with V and J called. Part of the clones is missing from these tables; in studies checked, under half for an unresolved V gene and the rest for unknown reasons. The sample table contains 35,000 to 40,000 clones; only one count was recorded for roughly 80% of them. The top ten constitute about 16% of the sample. Explained via the paper, the time point label denotes: pretreatment peripheral blood. Here the sequenced sample was PBMCs, taken around atezolizumab (anti-PD-L1) treatment. The receptors were gathered from an elderly man with urothelial cancer.

This chain links TRBV20-1 with TRBJ2-7, with D perhaps TRBD2 (5 bases). V lost 6 bases, J lost 4 bases, and 10 bases lay in between. This CDR3 spans 11 amino acids. Per germline, CDR1 DFQATT and CDR2 SNEGSKA (reference sequence). CDR3 region: CSAGIGYEQYF. CDR3 coding DNA: TGCAGTGCCGGGATCGGGTACGAGCAGTACTTC.

The gene calls are TRBV30 and TRBJ2-7, with D possibly TRBD1 on 5 matching bases. CDR1 is GTSNPN, CDR2 SVGIG, per germline (reference sequence). The V gene lost 3 bases and the J gene lost 0 bases, with 9 bases spanning the gap. There are 13 residues in the CDR3. CDR3 sequence: CAWSLGHSYEQYF. The CDR3 DNA sequence: TGTGCCTGGAGCCTCGGACACTCCTACGAGCAGTACTTC.

The rearrangement joins TRBV19 to TRBJ2-7; D perhaps matches TRBD2 (5 bases). The CDR3 contains 15 residues. Germline V CDR1 and CDR2: LNHDA, SQIVND (reference sequence). Trimming pared 7 bases from V and 2 bases from J, leaving 18 bases between. CDR3 nucleotides: TGTGCCAGTACCCAAACCGGGATGAGACCCTACGAGCAGTACTTC. Amino acids: CASTQTGMRPYEQYF. Full variable domain (rest looked up from reference TRBV19 and TRBJ2-7): DGGITQSPKYLFRKEGQNVTLSCEQNLNHDAMYWYRQDPGQGLRLIYYSQIVNDFQKGDIAEGYSVSREKKESFPLTVTSAQKNPTAFYLCASTQTGMRPYEQYFGPGTRLTVT.

The rearrangement links TRBV19 to TRBJ2-5; 10 nucleotides match TRBD2. The V gene's germline CDR1 is LNHDA and CDR2 SQIVND (reference sequence). With V trimmed by 6 bases and J by 1 base, 11 bases remained unmatched. This CDR3 comprises 17 residues. In DNA, the CDR3 is TGTGCCAGTAGACGGGTTGGAGCGGGAGGGGGCCAAGAGACCCAGTACTTC. Its translation: CASRRVGAGGGQETQYF.

This chain uses TRBV5-6 with TRBJ1-5, with a tentative D call TRBD1 (6 bases). This CDR3 spans 17 amino acids. The V end was cut by 3 bases, the J end by 3 bases, with 19 bases between. Germline V lookup: CDR1 SGHDT, CDR2 YYEEEE. CDR3 in amino acids: CASSSGRTVPLNQPQHF. CDR3 bases: TGTGCCAGCAGCTCCGGCCGGACAGTACCGCTCAATCAGCCCCAGCATTTT.